These 23 T cell receptor beta chains came from one sample sequenced in a study of blood T cells in healthy people across ages. A second roughly 7 to 11 cycle PCR used barcoded and J-beta primers. TCRdb re-derived calls from the 5' RACE reads in MiXCR, one entry per CDR3 protein. The table has about a million distinct CDR3 sequences, about two fifths seen once. Material for sequencing was blood. All receptors derive from a man between 18 and 35 years old in good health.

This clonotype came up many times. V usage is TRBV20-1 and J usage is TRBJ2-3; D is unresolved. CDR3 size: 14 residues. CDR1 and CDR2 from the germline V gene are DFQATT and SNEGSKA (reference sequence). The V and J ends lost 6 bases and 4 bases respectively, with 17 bases between them. The chain's CDR3 is CSAPRASEADTQYF. The CDR3 nucleotides read TGCAGTGCCCCCCGGGCGAGCGAGGCAGATACGCAGTATTTT.

V usage is TRBV12-3 or TRBV12-4 and J usage is TRBJ2-7; 10 bases agree with TRBD1. This CDR3 spans 15 amino acids. The V segment lost 3 bases and the J segment 7 bases; nucleotides outside the gene matches: 9. The CDR3 nucleotides are TGTGCCAGCAGTTTCGGGACAGGGGCGATGGATGAGCAGTACTTC. It is translated as CASSFGTGAMDEQYF.

This clonotype was observed a handful of times. The J gene is TRBJ2-7, the V gene TRBV5-1; D may correspond to TRBD1 or TRBD2 (5 bases each). The CDR3 is made up of 16 amino acids. The V gene lost 0 bases and the J gene lost 3 bases, with 16 bases spanning the gap. The germline gives CDR1 SGHRS, CDR2 YFSETQ. The CDR3 region has the DNA TGCGCCAGCAGCTTGGTTCGGGGCACGATAAACTACGAGCAGTACTTC. Translated: CASSLVRGTINYEQYF.

The chain carries TRBV7-8 and TRBJ2-5, with D maybe TRBD2 (5 bases). The J call is uncertain, as TRBJ2-7 better fits the DNA end. The CDR3 is 13 amino acids. Germline lookup yields CDR1 SGHVS and CDR2 FQNEAQ. The CDR3 DNA reads as TGTGCCAGCAGCATCACTAGTCTCTACGAGCAGTACTTC. As protein: CASSITSLYEQYF.

The CDR3 region has the DNA TGTGCCAGCAGCTTAGGGGTAAATTTAGGACAGGGCAACAATGAGCAGTTCTTC. The encoded protein is CASSLGVNLGQGNNEQFF. V gene TRBV7-8 combines with J gene TRBJ2-1, with 8 bases aligning to TRBD1. V trimming: 1 base; J trimming: 5 bases; junction bases outside the gene matches: 13. The CDR3 loop spans 18 amino acids. The germline gives CDR1 SGHVS, CDR2 FQNEAQ.

V gene TRBV20-1 combines with J gene TRBJ1-1; no firm D call. Trimming stripped 5 bases from V and 4 bases from J, with 2 bases between. This CDR3 comprises 9 residues. Germline lookup yields CDR1 DFQATT and CDR2 SNEGSKA (reference sequence). This CDR3 reads CSARTEAFF. In nucleotides, the CDR3 is TGCAGTGCTCGCACTGAAGCTTTCTTT.

CDR3: CASSEGTVGEKLFF. DNA for the CDR3: TGTGCCAGCAGCGAGGGGACAGTGGGTGAAAAACTGTTTTTT. The chain uses TRBV9 and TRBJ1-4; 7 positions agree with TRBD1. V lost 3 bases, J lost 7 bases, and 6 bases stayed unmatched. The CDR3 is 14 amino acids. From germline, CDR1 is SGDLS and CDR2 YYNGEE.

CDR3 loop: CASITLAGGDTQYF. In nucleotides, the CDR3 is TGTGCCAGCATCACTTTAGCGGGGGGAGATACGCAGTATTTT. The chain recombines TRBV7-2 with TRBJ2-3; 10 bases fit TRBD2. The CDR3 has 14 residues. The V gene's germline CDR1 is SGHTA and CDR2 FQGNSA. The V and J ends lost 7 bases and 5 bases, in that order; junction bases with no gene match: 6.

The V gene is TRBV7-3, the J gene TRBJ2-2; D unresolved. Germline loops: CDR1 SGHTA, CDR2 FQGTGA. The CDR3 loop spans 17 amino acids. V shed 5 bases and J shed 2 bases, with 18 bases lying between them. The CDR3: CASSPFRVRVNTGELFF. The CDR3 DNA is TGTGCCAGCAGCCCCTTCCGGGTCCGAGTAAACACCGGGGAGCTGTTTTTT.

This clonotype showed up just once. An end of the junction differs from the germline gene, which may be a read error. The rearrangement links TRBV5-1 to TRBJ2-3, with unresolved D. Germline CDR1 reads SGHRS; CDR2 reads YFSETQ. This CDR3 has 13 residues. CDR3: CTSSSRPVDPQYF. The CDR3 DNA follows: TGCACCAGCAGCTCCCGACCAGTTGATCCGCAGTATTTT. The complete variable domain, with remaining parts taken from reference TRBV5-1 and TRBJ2-3, reads KAGVTQTPRYLIKTRGQQVTLSCSPISGHRSVSWYQQTPGQGLQFLFEYFSETQRNKGNFPGRFSGRQFSNSRSEMNVSTLELGDSALYLCTSSSRPVDPQYFGPGTRLTVL.

The chain employs TRBV20-1 and TRBJ2-6; no definite D call. CDR1 is DFQATT, CDR2 SNEGSKA, per germline (reference sequence). The CDR3 is 13 residues long. V shed 6 bases and J shed 0 bases, with 6 bases lying between them. The CDR3 sequence is CSAWRSGANVLTF. The CDR3 DNA is TGCAGTGCATGGCGCTCTGGGGCCAACGTCCTGACTTTC.

V usage is TRBV7-3 and J usage is TRBJ1-1, with 7 bases fitting TRBD1. The junction had 0 bases not matched to a gene; V was cut back by 5 bases and J by 0 bases. This CDR3 is 13 amino acids long. The germline V gene has CDR1 SGHTA and CDR2 FQGTGA. The CDR3 loop is CASSTGVNTEAFF. CDR3 nucleotides: TGTGCCAGCAGCACAGGGGTGAACACTGAAGCTTTCTTT.

The gene calls are TRBV14 and TRBJ2-5; no firm D call. Trimming cost V 5 bases and J 4 bases, with 8 bases left between them. The length of the CDR3 is 12 residues. Germline lookup yields CDR1 SGHDN and CDR2 FVKESK. CDR3 in amino acids: CASSSRSETQYF. DNA of the CDR3: TGTGCCAGCAGCTCGAGATCAGAGACCCAGTACTTC.

For this clonotype: A much larger clone differs by one base, so this may be a read error. No conserved phenylalanine or tryptophan ends this CDR3, so it is likely a read error. This rearrangement joins TRBV27 to TRBJ2-7; D is uncertain. Germline-derived CDR1 and CDR2 are MNHEY and SMNVEV (reference sequence). CDR3 size: 10 residues. The germline V and J ends were trimmed by 3 bases and 6 bases, with 3 bases remaining between them. CDR3 in amino acids: CASSLAEQYL. CDR3 DNA sequence: TGTGCCAGCAGTTTGGCCGAGCAGTACTTA.

This clonotype occurred many times. CDR3 amino acids: CSARETPGLHNEQFF. For the CDR3, the DNA is TGCAGTGCTAGAGAGACCCCGGGACTACACAATGAGCAGTTCTTC. This chain joins TRBV20-1 and TRBJ2-1; 7 nucleotides align to TRBD2. The CDR3 is 15 amino acids. V shed 0 bases, J shed 5 bases, and the junction held 7 bases outside the gene matches. Looked up from germline, CDR1 is DFQATT and CDR2 is SNEGSKA (reference sequence).

The CDR3 DNA follows: TGTGCCAGCAGTTCAGAAAGACGGGGTCAGCCCCAGCATTTT. It is translated as CASSSERRGQPQHF. V is TRBV6-5 and J is TRBJ1-5; D not resolved. The CDR3 is 14 amino acids. Trimming shortened V by 4 bases and J by 6 bases, and 13 bases separated the two germline ends. Looked up from germline, CDR1 is MNHEY and CDR2 is SVGAGI.

The table lists this clonotype with a few counts. The chain employs TRBV9 and TRBJ2-1, with 11 positions matching TRBD2. Germline V CDR1 and CDR2: SGDLS, YYNGEE. This CDR3 spans 15 amino acids. After removal of 3 bases from V and 5 bases from J, the junction contained 4 bases not matched to a gene. Here the CDR3 DNA reads TGTGCCAGCAGCGCGGGGGGACTAGCGGACAATGAGCAGTTCTTC. Translated: CASSAGGLADNEQFF.

In this sample, this clonotype turned up a few times. J is TRBJ2-3 and V is TRBV6-6; D call uncertain. This CDR3 region has 14 residues. V dropped 3 bases and J dropped 0 bases, with 7 bases sitting between them. The V gene's germline CDR1 is MNHNY and CDR2 SVGAGI (reference sequence). CDR3 loop: CASSYDPSTDTQYF. The CDR3 DNA is TGTGCCAGCAGTTATGACCCTAGCACAGATACGCAGTATTTT.

The chain couples TRBV4-2 to TRBJ2-5; the D call may be TRBD1 or TRBD2 (6 bases each). There are 17 residues in the CDR3. Deletions cut 1 base from V and 4 bases from J, with 19 bases between. CDR1 is LGHNA and CDR2 is YNFKEQ in the germline V gene. The CDR3 DNA is TGTGCCAGCAGCCAAGTCTTTAACAGGGAGGTAACAGAGACCCAGTACTTC. This translates into CASSQVFNREVTETQYF.

V and J are TRBV5-6 and TRBJ2-3; possibly TRBD1 for D (6 bases). There are 16 residues in the CDR3. The V gene lost 4 bases and the J gene lost 3 bases, with 18 bases spanning the gap. Per the germline V gene, CDR1 is SGHDT and CDR2 is YYEEEE. CDR3 nucleotide sequence: TGTGCCAGCAGCCTCACGACAGGAATGAATACAGATACGCAGTATTTT. Translation: CASSLTTGMNTDTQYF. Based on the CDR3 plus reference TRBV5-6 and TRBJ2-3, the full variable domain is DAGVTQSPTHLIKTRGQQVTLRCSPKSGHDTVSWYQQALGQGPQFIFQYYEEEERQRGNFPDRFSGHQFPNYSSELNVNALLLGDSALYLCASSLTTGMNTDTQYFGPGTRLTVL.

The chain carries TRBV7-6 and TRBJ2-5; unclear D gene. The germline CDR1 and CDR2 sequences are SGHVS and FNYEAQ. This CDR3 region has 14 residues. The germline V and J ends were trimmed by 2 bases and 4 bases, with 11 bases remaining between them. CDR3 residues: CASSLIPQAETQYF. CDR3 nucleotides: TGTGCCAGCAGCTTAATCCCTCAAGCAGAGACCCAGTACTTC. The full variable domain, in which reference TRBV7-6 and TRBJ2-5 provide the parts outside the CDR3, is GAGVSQSPRYKVTKRGQDVALRCDPISGHVSLYWYRQALGQGPEFLTYFNYEAQQDKSGLPNDRFSAERPEGSISTLTIQRTEQRDSAMYRCASSLIPQAETQYFGPGTRLLVL.

About this clonotype: Given a much more abundant clone one base away, this may be a read error. V usage is TRBV29-1 and J usage is TRBJ2-1, with D perhaps matching TRBD2 (5 bases). CDR1 and CDR2 from the germline V gene are SQVTM and ANQGSEA. The CDR3 sequence is 13 residues long. CDR3 amino acids: CGVERTFKDEQFF. The CDR3 nucleotides are TGCGGCGTAGAGAGGACTTTTAAGGATGAGCAGTTCTTC.

This clonotype showed up just a few times. The V gene is TRBV4-3, the J gene TRBJ1-1; D unclear. The length of the CDR3 is 14 residues. CDR1 and CDR2 (germline): LGHNA, YSLEER. With 0 bases removed from V and 7 bases from J, the gap between germline ends came to 12 bases. CDR3 sequence: CASSQDPPRGEAFF. For the CDR3, the DNA is TGCGCCAGCAGCCAAGATCCTCCCCGGGGTGAAGCTTTCTTT.